This T cell receptor beta chain was obtained from a study of a mutant IDH1 vaccine in newly diagnosed glioma. Looking at the study overall: Patients began vaccination 4-6 weeks after radiotherapy alone, or with temozolomide cycles. Patients had received radiotherapy, temozolomide, or both previously, most receiving both.

Notes on this clone: No antigen is known for it.

CDR3 length: 13 amino acids. V was shortened by 3 bases and J by 11 bases, with 16 bases between the two germline ends. Germline loops: CDR1 MNHNS, CDR2 SASEGT. Clones were read by immunoSEQ multiplex PCR, and TCRdb kept only the in-frame ones, dropping some. The repertoire holds tens of thousands of clones, with under 85% as singletons. Time point described: week 35, safety follow-up. The investigators gave 300 ug of mutant IDH1 20-mer peptide in each vaccine dose, together with topical imiquimod. The clonotype was recovered from a man aged 45-65 years with glioma. The rearrangement uses TRBV6-1 and TRBJ1-1; tentative D call: TRBD1 (6 bases). The sample was PBMCs, taken from a glioma patient whose treatment included an IDH1 peptide vaccine. This CDR3 is CASSEVGARDAFF. CDR3 DNA sequence: TGTGCCAGCAGTGAGGTGGGGGCACGGGATGCTTTCTTT.